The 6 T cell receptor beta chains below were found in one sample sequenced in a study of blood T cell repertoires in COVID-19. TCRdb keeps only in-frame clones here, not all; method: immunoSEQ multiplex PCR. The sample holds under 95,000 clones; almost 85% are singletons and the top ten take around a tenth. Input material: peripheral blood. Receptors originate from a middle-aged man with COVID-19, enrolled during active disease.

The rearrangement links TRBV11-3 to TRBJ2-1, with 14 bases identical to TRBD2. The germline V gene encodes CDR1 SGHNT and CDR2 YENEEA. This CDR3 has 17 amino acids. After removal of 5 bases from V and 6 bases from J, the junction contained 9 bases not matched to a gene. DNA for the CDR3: TGTGCCAGCAGCAAAGGGACTAGCGGGAGTGGGTTCAATGAGCAGTTCTTC. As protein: CASSKGTSGSGFNEQFF. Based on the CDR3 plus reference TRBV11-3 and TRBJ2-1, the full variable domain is EAGVVQSPRYKIIEKKQPVAFWCNPISGHNTLYWYLQNLGQGPELLIRYENEEAVDDSQLPKDRFSAERLKGVDSTLKIQPAELGDSAVYLCASSKGTSGSGFNEQFFGPGTRLTVL.

CDR3 bases: TGTGCCAGCAGTGAGAGGGGGCGCCCTGAAGCTTTCTTT. It is translated as CASSERGRPEAFF. V usage is TRBV25-1 and J usage is TRBJ1-1; 7 nucleotides agree with TRBD1. Trimming at V came to 3 bases and at J to 6 bases, leaving 4 bases not matched to a gene. Germline loops: CDR1 MGHDK, CDR2 SYGVNS. There are 13 residues in the CDR3.

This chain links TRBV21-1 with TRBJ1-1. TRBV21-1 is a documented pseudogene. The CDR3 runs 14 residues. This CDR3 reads CAACEGGGYTEAFF. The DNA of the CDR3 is TGTGCCGCTTGTGAGGGAGGGGGTTACACTGAAGCTTTCTTT.

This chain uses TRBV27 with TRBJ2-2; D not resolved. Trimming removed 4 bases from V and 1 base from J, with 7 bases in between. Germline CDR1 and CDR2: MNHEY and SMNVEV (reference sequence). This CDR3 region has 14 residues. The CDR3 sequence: CASSSSRNTGELFF. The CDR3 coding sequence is TGTGCCAGCAGTTCCTCTCGGAACACCGGGGAGCTGTTTTTT.

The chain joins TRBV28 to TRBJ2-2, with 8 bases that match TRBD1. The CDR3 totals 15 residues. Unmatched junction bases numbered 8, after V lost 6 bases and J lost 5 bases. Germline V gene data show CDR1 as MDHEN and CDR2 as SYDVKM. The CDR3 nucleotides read TGTGCCAGCAGCCGCGGACAGGGAGAGACCGGGGAGCTGTTTTTT. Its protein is CASSRGQGETGELFF.

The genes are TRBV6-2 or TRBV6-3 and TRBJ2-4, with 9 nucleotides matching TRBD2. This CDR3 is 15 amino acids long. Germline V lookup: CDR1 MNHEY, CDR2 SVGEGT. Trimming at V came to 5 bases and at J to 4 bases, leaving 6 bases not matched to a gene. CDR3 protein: CASSVAGVGKNIQYF. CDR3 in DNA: TGTGCCAGCAGTGTAGCGGGAGTTGGTAAAAACATTCAGTACTTC.